Below are 9 T cell receptor beta chains sequenced from a single sample in a study of glioma-infiltrating T cells after dendritic cell vaccination. Stated time point: after dendritic cell vaccination, including at tumor progression/relapse. Clones were read by immunoSEQ multiplex PCR, and TCRdb kept only the in-frame ones, dropping some. This table holds 98,000 or so clones, 80% found once. The source material was blood, sampled after dendritic cell vaccination. Receptor source: a human donor with glioblastoma.

This sequence joins TRBV10-3 and TRBJ2-2; possibly TRBD2 for D (7 bases). V was shortened by 3 bases and J by 3 bases, with 17 bases between the two germline ends. Germline CDR1 reads ENHRY; CDR2 reads SYGVKD. CDR3 length: 17 amino acids. CDR3 protein: CAISEGGGRGDTGELFF. The DNA of the CDR3 is TGTGCCATCAGTGAAGGGGGGGGGAGAGGGGACACCGGGGAGCTGTTTTTT.

V gene TRBV4-2 combines with J gene TRBJ2-1; 10 bases align to TRBD2. Unmatched junction bases numbered 7, after V lost 6 bases and J lost 5 bases. The CDR3 totals 15 residues. CDR1 LGHNA and CDR2 YNFKEQ come from the germline V gene. This CDR3 reads CASSLTSGANNEQFF. In DNA form, the CDR3 reads TGTGCCAGCAGTCTCACTAGCGGGGCTAACAATGAGCAGTTCTTC.

The chain is built from TRBV6-1 and TRBJ2-5; TRBD2 matches at 9 bases. The V gene end was trimmed by 8 bases and the J gene end by 2 bases; junction bases not matched to a gene: 6. There are 14 residues in the CDR3. From germline, CDR1 is MNHNS and CDR2 SASEGT. CDR3 region: CASHTSGRQETQYF. In DNA, the CDR3 is TGTGCCAGCCACACTAGCGGGCGACAAGAGACCCAGTACTTC.

This rearrangement joins TRBV29-1 to TRBJ1-5, with D perhaps matching TRBD1 (6 bases). Trimming pared 7 bases from V and 4 bases from J, leaving 14 bases between. This CDR3 spans 13 amino acids. Germline assignment: CDR1 SQVTM and CDR2 ANQGSEA. The CDR3 protein is CSARDNMNQPQHF. The CDR3 coding sequence is TGCAGCGCCCGGGACAATATGAATCAGCCCCAGCATTTT.

The chain has TRBV15 and TRBJ1-1; D gene uncertain. CDR1 and CDR2 (germline): LNHNV, YYDKDF (reference sequence). With 0 bases removed from V and 6 bases from J, the gap between germline ends came to 11 bases. The CDR3 covers 14 residues. CDR3 DNA sequence: TGTGCCACCAGCAGAGAGGTAGTAGTGGCTGAAGCTTTCTTT. Translating it yields CATSREVVVAEAFF.

The rearrangement links TRBV7-3 to TRBJ2-5, with 7 bases that match TRBD2. J lost 1 base, V lost 4 bases, and 6 bases had no gene match. Germline V gene lookup returns CDR1 SGHTA and CDR2 FQGTGA. The CDR3 is 15 amino acids. The CDR3 loop is CASSSHSGAQETQYF. As DNA, the CDR3 is TGTGCCAGCAGCTCCCACAGCGGGGCCCAAGAGACCCAGTACTTC.

This clone occurred a few times. This chain connects TRBV5-4 to TRBJ2-3; D might be TRBD1 (5 bases). Trimming left V 0 bases short and J 7 bases short, with 15 bases between. The CDR3 length is 15 residues. The germline V gene has CDR1 SGHNT and CDR2 YYREEE (reference sequence). The CDR3 DNA reads as TGTGCCAGCAGCTTGGATCAGGGTTCAGGGAATACGCAGTATTTT. Protein: CASSLDQGSGNTQYF.

The gene calls are TRBV2 and TRBJ2-2; the D gene is possibly TRBD2 (6 bases). Germline V gene lookup returns CDR1 SNHLY and CDR2 FYNNEI. Trimming removed 4 bases from V and 8 bases from J, with 11 bases in between. CDR3 length: 13 residues. This CDR3 is CASSGVREGELFF. DNA of the CDR3: TGTGCCAGCAGTGGGGTTCGGGAGGGGGAGCTGTTTTTT.

This chain joins TRBV15 and TRBJ1-2; perhaps TRBD1 as D (5 bases). Deletions cut 0 bases from V and 5 bases from J, with 10 bases between. The CDR3 has 14 amino acids. Germline CDR1 LNHNV, CDR2 YYDKDF (reference sequence). The CDR3 coding sequence is TGTGCCACCAGCAGAGATCAGGGTTGGTATGGCTACACCTTC. Protein: CATSRDQGWYGYTF.